The text below deals with one T cell receptor beta chain. The antigen remains unidentified. Investigators performed immunoSEQ version v3.0 at survey level. Profiled with immunoSEQ multiplex PCR; TCRdb holds only in-frame clones, not every one. The sample has 37,000 or so clones, 80% seen once. CDR3 length equals 13 residues. Per germline, CDR1 KGHSH and CDR2 LQKENI. The V end lost 8 bases, the J end lost 2 bases, and 12 bases lay between the germline ends. This sample stems from a study of long-term antiretroviral therapy in people with HIV. Overall study findings and caveats: ART adherence, viral resistance and therapy changes were not recorded. Diversity remained lower than transplant donor controls, even though it increased after ART. Controls had broader CDR3 length ranges than HIV repertoires did.

This TCR was sampled from a man aged 30-40 years with HIV. Material: unsorted PBMCs, obtained 3.4 years after starting antiretroviral therapy. The chain joins TRBV18 to TRBJ2-5; possibly TRBD1 for D (5 bases). CDR3 nucleotide sequence: TGTGCCAGCGTACCAGGGCCTCAAGAGACCCAGTACTTC. It codes for CASVPGPQETQYF.